What follows describes a single T cell receptor (beta chain). Its antigen is not identified. The authors' processing: ImmunoSEQ output lacked quality scores and full-length reads, limiting matched filtering. Only in-frame clones appear in the TCRdb table, and some are missing; sequencing was by immunoSEQ multiplex PCR. V and J calls and clone size are given by that table; D and trimming were obtained from the DNA. The sample has 2,100,000 or so clones; about 94% are singletons. Germline V gives CDR1 SEHNR, CDR2 FQNEAQ (reference sequence). The length of the CDR3 is 14 residues. Trimming stripped 5 bases from V and 7 bases from J, with 18 bases between. The data were taken from a study of shared clonotypes between healthy human individuals. Findings and caveats of the study: Few donors limited the genetic and exposure-history diversity represented.

The chain combines TRBV7-9 with TRBJ2-7; D possibly corresponds to TRBD2 (5 bases). This TCR was recovered from a man younger than 30 in good health. Sequenced sample: naive CD4+ T cells sorted from blood. Specified subset: CD45RA+ positively selected. The CDR3 here is CASSDRGFTGEQYF. CDR3 sequence (DNA): TGTGCCAGCAGCGATCGGGGTTTTACGGGGGAGCAGTACTTC. Based on the CDR3 plus reference TRBV7-9 and TRBJ2-7, the full variable domain is DTGVSQNPRHKITKRGQNVTFRCDPISEHNRLYWYRQTLGQGPEFLTYFQNEAQLEKSRLLSDRFSAERPKGSFSTLEIQRTEQGDSAMYLCASSDRGFTGEQYFGPGTRLTVT.